This TCR beta chain emerged from a study of cytomegalovirus exposure and HLA in healthy donors. At least ten counts were recorded for this clone. The antigen is undetermined. This CDR3 is built from 15 residues. With 2 bases removed from V and 8 bases from J, the gap between germline ends came to 15 bases. Germline V gene sequence: CDR1 MNHEY, CDR2 SVGAGI. Both 60 Vbeta primers and 13 Jbeta primers went into the PCR. The method was immunoSEQ multiplex PCR; TCRdb's version includes in-frame clones alone and lacks a portion of them. Here the sample spans over 120,000 clones, approximately 78% being singletons. General study points: Most subjects' HLA-A and HLA-B alleles were reportedly predicted from TCR beta sequences. Most CMV-associated TCR beta chains were later found to appear HLA-restricted. Excluded: some indistinguishable V segments such as TRBV6-2 and TRBV6-3. Clonal expansion was found to be greater in HLA-associated TCR beta chains than in equally common others in a later analysis.

This TCR was sampled from a woman younger than 30 in good health and CMV-seropositive. Sequencing used PBMCs. The V gene is TRBV6-5, the J gene TRBJ1-4; D is possibly TRBD1 (6 bases). CDR3: CASSYPLDSSEKLFF. As DNA, the CDR3 is TGTGCCAGCAGTTACCCCTTGGACAGTTCCGAAAAACTGTTTTTT.